Listed below are T cell receptor beta chains from one sample, sequenced in a study of T cells in Graves' hyperthyroidism and ophthalmopathy. One entry per CDR3 protein results from TCRdb running MiXCR on the multiplex PCR reads. The repertoire has more than 500,000 distinct CDR3 sequences, 12% to 15% of them found once; the top ten carry roughly 13%. Sequencing was carried out using blood. These receptors were taken from a woman between 40 and 55 years old with Graves' hyperthyroidism. Both conserved end residues are part of each CDR3. D genes are given only for firm matches. The size entry is marked missing in some rows and otherwise reads once, few, many or a size class.

clone_size | d_call | j_call | cdr3_length | v_call | cdr3_nt | cdr3_aa
many | NA | TRBJ2-1 | 15 | TRBV11-2 | TGTGCCAGCAGCTTCTCTGGGGACTCCTACAATGAGCAGTTCTTC | CASSFSGDSYNEQFF
NA | NA | TRBJ1-4 | 15 | TRBV7-6 | TGTGCCAGCAGCGGCGGGGGGGCAACTAATGAAAAACTGTTTTTT | CASSGGGATNEKLFF
many | NA | TRBJ2-5 | 15 | TRBV3-1 | TGTGCCAGCAGCCAAGCCGGCAGGTACCAAGAGACCCAGTACTTC | CASSQAGRYQETQYF
few | NA | TRBJ1-1 | 14 | TRBV6-9 | TGTGCCAGCAGTTATAACAGATTGAACACTGAAGCTTTCTTT | CASSYNRLNTEAFF
once | NA | TRBJ1-1 | 15 | TRBV29-1 | TGCAGCGTTGAAGACGGTCAGGGACTGAACACTGAAGCTTTCTTT | CSVEDGQGLNTEAFF
many | NA | TRBJ2-1 | 12 | TRBV12-3/TRBV12-4 | TGTGCCAGCAGTCCGGGGACCGCTGAGCAGTTCTTC | CASSPGTAEQFF
few | TRBD1 | TRBJ2-3 | 14 | TRBV2 | TGTGCCAGCAAAGGGGACAGAAGCACAGATACGCAGTATTTT | CASKGDRSTDTQYF
many | TRBD1 | TRBJ1-1 | 16 | TRBV30 | TGTGCCTGGAGTGGGACAGGGTTACTTGGGAACACTGAAGCTTTCTTT | CAWSGTGLLGNTEAFF
many | NA | TRBJ2-7 | 14 | TRBV12-3/TRBV12-4 | TGTGCCAGCAGTACCTCCAATAGGCACTACGAGCAGTACTTC | CASSTSNRHYEQYF
NA | NA | TRBJ1-1 | 15 | TRBV5-1 | TGCGCCAGCTCCACCCAAGGGGTTGGTAGCACTGAAGCTTTCTTT | CASSTQGVGSTEAFF
NA | TRBD1 | TRBJ2-1 | 10 | TRBV29-1 | TGCAGCGTCGCGGACAGGGAGCAGTTCTTC | CSVADREQFF
many | TRBD1 | TRBJ1-4 | 15 | TRBV3-1 | TGTGCCAGCAGCCATCGGGACAGGGGAGATGAAAAACTGTTTTTT | CASSHRDRGDEKLFF
many | NA | TRBJ2-7 | 15 | TRBV30 | TGTGCCTGGAGTGACCCTCACCTCGGCCACTACGAGCAGTACTTC | CAWSDPHLGHYEQYF
few | TRBD2 | TRBJ2-3 | 18 | TRBV20-1 | TGCAGTGCTAGAGAACTGCAGACTAGCGGGAGACCAGTGGATACGCAGTATTTT | CSARELQTSGRPVDTQYF
NA | TRBD2 | TRBJ2-7 | 18 | TRBV5-1 | TGCGCCAGCAGCTTAAGTCCTAGCGGGACCATAAGCTCCTACGAGCAGTACTTC | CASSLSPSGTISSYEQYF
NA | NA | TRBJ2-3 | 15 | TRBV5-1 | TGCGCCAGCCCCCTGGGAATTCAGTTCACAGATACGCAGTATTTT | CASPLGIQFTDTQYF
NA | TRBD2 | TRBJ2-1 | 14 | TRBV14 | TGTGCCAGCAGCCCGGGGACTAGCGGGAGGAATCCGTTCTTC | CASSPGTSGRNPFF
many | NA | TRBJ2-3 | 15 | TRBV7-3 | TGTGCCAGCAGCGCTACCGGGCCGATCACAGATACGCAGTATTTT | CASSATGPITDTQYF
NA | NA | TRBJ1-4 | 14 | TRBV6-5 | TGTGCCAGCAGTTCTCGGGAAGAGAATGAAAAACTGTTTTTT | CASSSREENEKLFF
NA | NA | TRBJ2-3 | 12 | TRBV20-1 | TGCAGTGCTAGGCATTACACAGATACGCAGTATTTT | CSARHYTDTQYF
few | TRBD1 | TRBJ2-2 | 16 | TRBV9 | TGTGCCAGCAGCTCAAGACAGGGCGGCGACACCGGGGAGCTGTTTTTT | CASSSRQGGDTGELFF
NA | TRBD2 | TRBJ2-1 | 19 | TRBV6-9 | TGTGCCAGCAGTTATGGAACTGACGGGGTGCTAGCGGAATACAATGAGCAGTTCTTC | CASSYGTDGVLAEYNEQFF
many | NA | TRBJ1-2 | 10 | TRBV10-3 | TGTGCCATCAGTGACGGGGGCTACACCTTC | CAISDGGYTF
many | NA | TRBJ2-7 | 13 | TRBV2 | TGTGCCAGCACCTTGGGGCAGGGTGACGAGCAGTACTTC | CASTLGQGDEQYF
NA | NA | TRBJ1-1 | 12 | TRBV24-1 | TGTGCCACCAGTGACCAAGATACTGAAGCTTTCTTT | CATSDQDTEAFF
many | NA | TRBJ2-7 | 14 | TRBV5-4 | TGTGCCAGCAGCTTGACCGGATTCGGCAACGAGCAGTACTTC | CASSLTGFGNEQYF
many | NA | TRBJ1-2 | 14 | TRBV30 | TGTGCCTGGAGCCGAGGACCGACCGGGAGTGGCTACACCTTC | CAWSRGPTGSGYTF
many | TRBD1 | TRBJ2-7 | 17 | TRBV4-1 | TGCGCCAGCAGCCAAGATGTCGTTTCAGGGGGCGCGGGCGAGCAGTACTTC | CASSQDVVSGGAGEQYF
NA | TRBD1 | TRBJ2-4 | 15 | TRBV5-1 | TGCGCCAGCAGCTTCGACAGGGTAGCCAAAAACATTCAGTACTTC | CASSFDRVAKNIQYF
NA | NA | TRBJ1-6 | 16 | TRBV27 | TGTGCCAGCAGTACTTCCCCGAGCTCCTATAATTCACCCCTCCACTTT | CASSTSPSSYNSPLHF
many | TRBD1 | TRBJ2-7 | 15 | TRBV7-2 | TGTGCCAGCAGCTCCCGACAGGGGAGTTCCTACGAGCAGTACTTC | CASSSRQGSSYEQYF
many | TRBD2 | TRBJ2-3 | 17 | TRBV5-4 | TGTGCCAGCAGCTTGTTGGCTAGCGGGAGGAGCACAGATACGCAGTATTTT | CASSLLASGRSTDTQYF
few | NA | TRBJ1-1 | 14 | TRBV11-3 | TGTGCCAGCAGCCCCTCTTGGCCGAACACTGAAGCTTTCTTT | CASSPSWPNTEAFF
NA | TRBD1 | TRBJ2-7 | 13 | TRBV30 | TGTGCCTGGAGTTCCGCCCGGACAGGCGGAGAGCACTTC | CAWSSARTGGEHF
many | NA | TRBJ1-2 | 15 | TRBV10-1 | TGCGCCAGCAGAGCCTGGACACTCGGCAACTATGGCTACACCTTC | CASRAWTLGNYGYTF
many | NA | TRBJ1-5 | 14 | TRBV6-1 | TGTGCCAGCAGTGAGTACAGGGATCAACAGCCCCAGCATTTT | CASSEYRDQQPQHF
many | TRBD2 | TRBJ2-7 | 15 | TRBV18 | TGTGCCAGCTCACCAGACGGGAGGCCAACCTACGAGCAGTACTTC | CASSPDGRPTYEQYF
NA | NA | TRBJ2-7 | 13 | TRBV15 | TGTGCCACCAGCAGTGTCCTACGCTCTGAGCAGTACTTC | CATSSVLRSEQYF
many | TRBD2 | TRBJ2-7 | 14 | TRBV20-1 | TGCAGTGCTAGAGGTCCTAGCGGCTCCTACGAGCAGTACTTC | CSARGPSGSYEQYF
few | NA | TRBJ1-5 | 15 | TRBV7-9 | TGTGCCAGCGGGGGGGGGGCAGGGGGCAATCAGCCCCAGCATTTT | CASGGGAGGNQPQHF
NA | NA | TRBJ2-5 | 16 | TRBV19 | TGTGCCAGTACCCCTACTCCGGGACTCCTCCAAGAGACCCAGTACTTC | CASTPTPGLLQETQYF
few | NA | TRBJ2-3 | 16 | TRBV12-3/TRBV12-4 | TGTGCCAGCAGTTCTTGGCGGGGCTTAGATTCAGATACGCAGTATTTT | CASSSWRGLDSDTQYF
NA | TRBD1 | TRBJ1-5 | 18 | TRBV5-5 | TGTGCCAGCAGCTTGGTGGGGCAGGGGGCGTTGAGCAATCAGCCCCAGCATTTT | CASSLVGQGALSNQPQHF
NA | TRBD2 | TRBJ2-7 | 16 | TRBV12-3/TRBV12-4 | TGTGCCAGCAGCCCGGGGGGGCTAGCGGGCTCCTACGAGCAGTACTTC | CASSPGGLAGSYEQYF
many | TRBD1 | TRBJ2-7 | 16 | TRBV6-5 | TGTGCCAGCAGTTACTCGCAGGGGGCATCGTCCTACGAGCAGTACTTC | CASSYSQGASSYEQYF
few | NA | TRBJ1-5 | 15 | TRBV7-6 | TGTGCCAGCAGCCTTCTGGGGGGGTTGAATCAGCCCCAGCATTTT | CASSLLGGLNQPQHF
many | NA | TRBJ2-6 | 13 | TRBV24-1 | TGTGCCACCAGTGGTTTAGAGGCCAACGTCCTGACTTTC | CATSGLEANVLTF
many | NA | TRBJ1-2 | 12 | TRBV20-1 | TGCAGTGCTAGGGCGGACAACTATGGCTACACCTTC | CSARADNYGYTF
NA | TRBD2 | TRBJ2-1 | 14 | TRBV30 | TGTGCCTGGGCGACTAGCGGGAGGATGAATGAGCAGTTCTTC | CAWATSGRMNEQFF
NA | TRBD2 | TRBJ2-7 | 16 | TRBV20-1 | TGCAGTGCTAGAGATTTCGGGAGGAACAAGGCCTACGAGCAGTACTTC | CSARDFGRNKAYEQYF
NA | TRBD2 | TRBJ2-7 | 13 | TRBV20-1 | TGCAGTGCGGGGGGACTAGAACATCTCGAGCAGTACTTC | CSAGGLEHLEQYF
NA | TRBD2 | TRBJ2-1 | 14 | TRBV24-1 | TGTGCCACCAGCGCTGCTTGGGGGGGGTATGAGCAGTTCTTC | CATSAAWGGYEQFF
few | NA | TRBJ1-1 | 12 | TRBV20-1 | TGCAGTGCTAGAGATGCGACGGTTGAAGCTTTCTTT | CSARDATVEAFF
many | TRBD2 | TRBJ2-3 | 14 | TRBV6-1 | TGTGCCAGCACCCAGACGGGGGGGACAGATACGCAGTATTTT | CASTQTGGTDTQYF
NA | TRBD2 | TRBJ2-5 | 16 | TRBV5-1 | TGCGCCAGCAGCTTGGATACTAGCGGGTACGGAAAGACCCAGTACTTC | CASSLDTSGYGKTQYF
NA | NA | TRBJ2-2 | 14 | TRBV20-1 | TGCAGTGCTACAACCCCGGAACGAACCGGGGAGCTGTTTTTT | CSATTPERTGELFF
few | NA | TRBJ2-5 | 18 | TRBV7-3 | TGTGCCAGCAGCTCCTGGTCGTTAGGGGCCCCCTGGGAAGAGACCCAGTACTTC | CASSSWSLGAPWEETQYF